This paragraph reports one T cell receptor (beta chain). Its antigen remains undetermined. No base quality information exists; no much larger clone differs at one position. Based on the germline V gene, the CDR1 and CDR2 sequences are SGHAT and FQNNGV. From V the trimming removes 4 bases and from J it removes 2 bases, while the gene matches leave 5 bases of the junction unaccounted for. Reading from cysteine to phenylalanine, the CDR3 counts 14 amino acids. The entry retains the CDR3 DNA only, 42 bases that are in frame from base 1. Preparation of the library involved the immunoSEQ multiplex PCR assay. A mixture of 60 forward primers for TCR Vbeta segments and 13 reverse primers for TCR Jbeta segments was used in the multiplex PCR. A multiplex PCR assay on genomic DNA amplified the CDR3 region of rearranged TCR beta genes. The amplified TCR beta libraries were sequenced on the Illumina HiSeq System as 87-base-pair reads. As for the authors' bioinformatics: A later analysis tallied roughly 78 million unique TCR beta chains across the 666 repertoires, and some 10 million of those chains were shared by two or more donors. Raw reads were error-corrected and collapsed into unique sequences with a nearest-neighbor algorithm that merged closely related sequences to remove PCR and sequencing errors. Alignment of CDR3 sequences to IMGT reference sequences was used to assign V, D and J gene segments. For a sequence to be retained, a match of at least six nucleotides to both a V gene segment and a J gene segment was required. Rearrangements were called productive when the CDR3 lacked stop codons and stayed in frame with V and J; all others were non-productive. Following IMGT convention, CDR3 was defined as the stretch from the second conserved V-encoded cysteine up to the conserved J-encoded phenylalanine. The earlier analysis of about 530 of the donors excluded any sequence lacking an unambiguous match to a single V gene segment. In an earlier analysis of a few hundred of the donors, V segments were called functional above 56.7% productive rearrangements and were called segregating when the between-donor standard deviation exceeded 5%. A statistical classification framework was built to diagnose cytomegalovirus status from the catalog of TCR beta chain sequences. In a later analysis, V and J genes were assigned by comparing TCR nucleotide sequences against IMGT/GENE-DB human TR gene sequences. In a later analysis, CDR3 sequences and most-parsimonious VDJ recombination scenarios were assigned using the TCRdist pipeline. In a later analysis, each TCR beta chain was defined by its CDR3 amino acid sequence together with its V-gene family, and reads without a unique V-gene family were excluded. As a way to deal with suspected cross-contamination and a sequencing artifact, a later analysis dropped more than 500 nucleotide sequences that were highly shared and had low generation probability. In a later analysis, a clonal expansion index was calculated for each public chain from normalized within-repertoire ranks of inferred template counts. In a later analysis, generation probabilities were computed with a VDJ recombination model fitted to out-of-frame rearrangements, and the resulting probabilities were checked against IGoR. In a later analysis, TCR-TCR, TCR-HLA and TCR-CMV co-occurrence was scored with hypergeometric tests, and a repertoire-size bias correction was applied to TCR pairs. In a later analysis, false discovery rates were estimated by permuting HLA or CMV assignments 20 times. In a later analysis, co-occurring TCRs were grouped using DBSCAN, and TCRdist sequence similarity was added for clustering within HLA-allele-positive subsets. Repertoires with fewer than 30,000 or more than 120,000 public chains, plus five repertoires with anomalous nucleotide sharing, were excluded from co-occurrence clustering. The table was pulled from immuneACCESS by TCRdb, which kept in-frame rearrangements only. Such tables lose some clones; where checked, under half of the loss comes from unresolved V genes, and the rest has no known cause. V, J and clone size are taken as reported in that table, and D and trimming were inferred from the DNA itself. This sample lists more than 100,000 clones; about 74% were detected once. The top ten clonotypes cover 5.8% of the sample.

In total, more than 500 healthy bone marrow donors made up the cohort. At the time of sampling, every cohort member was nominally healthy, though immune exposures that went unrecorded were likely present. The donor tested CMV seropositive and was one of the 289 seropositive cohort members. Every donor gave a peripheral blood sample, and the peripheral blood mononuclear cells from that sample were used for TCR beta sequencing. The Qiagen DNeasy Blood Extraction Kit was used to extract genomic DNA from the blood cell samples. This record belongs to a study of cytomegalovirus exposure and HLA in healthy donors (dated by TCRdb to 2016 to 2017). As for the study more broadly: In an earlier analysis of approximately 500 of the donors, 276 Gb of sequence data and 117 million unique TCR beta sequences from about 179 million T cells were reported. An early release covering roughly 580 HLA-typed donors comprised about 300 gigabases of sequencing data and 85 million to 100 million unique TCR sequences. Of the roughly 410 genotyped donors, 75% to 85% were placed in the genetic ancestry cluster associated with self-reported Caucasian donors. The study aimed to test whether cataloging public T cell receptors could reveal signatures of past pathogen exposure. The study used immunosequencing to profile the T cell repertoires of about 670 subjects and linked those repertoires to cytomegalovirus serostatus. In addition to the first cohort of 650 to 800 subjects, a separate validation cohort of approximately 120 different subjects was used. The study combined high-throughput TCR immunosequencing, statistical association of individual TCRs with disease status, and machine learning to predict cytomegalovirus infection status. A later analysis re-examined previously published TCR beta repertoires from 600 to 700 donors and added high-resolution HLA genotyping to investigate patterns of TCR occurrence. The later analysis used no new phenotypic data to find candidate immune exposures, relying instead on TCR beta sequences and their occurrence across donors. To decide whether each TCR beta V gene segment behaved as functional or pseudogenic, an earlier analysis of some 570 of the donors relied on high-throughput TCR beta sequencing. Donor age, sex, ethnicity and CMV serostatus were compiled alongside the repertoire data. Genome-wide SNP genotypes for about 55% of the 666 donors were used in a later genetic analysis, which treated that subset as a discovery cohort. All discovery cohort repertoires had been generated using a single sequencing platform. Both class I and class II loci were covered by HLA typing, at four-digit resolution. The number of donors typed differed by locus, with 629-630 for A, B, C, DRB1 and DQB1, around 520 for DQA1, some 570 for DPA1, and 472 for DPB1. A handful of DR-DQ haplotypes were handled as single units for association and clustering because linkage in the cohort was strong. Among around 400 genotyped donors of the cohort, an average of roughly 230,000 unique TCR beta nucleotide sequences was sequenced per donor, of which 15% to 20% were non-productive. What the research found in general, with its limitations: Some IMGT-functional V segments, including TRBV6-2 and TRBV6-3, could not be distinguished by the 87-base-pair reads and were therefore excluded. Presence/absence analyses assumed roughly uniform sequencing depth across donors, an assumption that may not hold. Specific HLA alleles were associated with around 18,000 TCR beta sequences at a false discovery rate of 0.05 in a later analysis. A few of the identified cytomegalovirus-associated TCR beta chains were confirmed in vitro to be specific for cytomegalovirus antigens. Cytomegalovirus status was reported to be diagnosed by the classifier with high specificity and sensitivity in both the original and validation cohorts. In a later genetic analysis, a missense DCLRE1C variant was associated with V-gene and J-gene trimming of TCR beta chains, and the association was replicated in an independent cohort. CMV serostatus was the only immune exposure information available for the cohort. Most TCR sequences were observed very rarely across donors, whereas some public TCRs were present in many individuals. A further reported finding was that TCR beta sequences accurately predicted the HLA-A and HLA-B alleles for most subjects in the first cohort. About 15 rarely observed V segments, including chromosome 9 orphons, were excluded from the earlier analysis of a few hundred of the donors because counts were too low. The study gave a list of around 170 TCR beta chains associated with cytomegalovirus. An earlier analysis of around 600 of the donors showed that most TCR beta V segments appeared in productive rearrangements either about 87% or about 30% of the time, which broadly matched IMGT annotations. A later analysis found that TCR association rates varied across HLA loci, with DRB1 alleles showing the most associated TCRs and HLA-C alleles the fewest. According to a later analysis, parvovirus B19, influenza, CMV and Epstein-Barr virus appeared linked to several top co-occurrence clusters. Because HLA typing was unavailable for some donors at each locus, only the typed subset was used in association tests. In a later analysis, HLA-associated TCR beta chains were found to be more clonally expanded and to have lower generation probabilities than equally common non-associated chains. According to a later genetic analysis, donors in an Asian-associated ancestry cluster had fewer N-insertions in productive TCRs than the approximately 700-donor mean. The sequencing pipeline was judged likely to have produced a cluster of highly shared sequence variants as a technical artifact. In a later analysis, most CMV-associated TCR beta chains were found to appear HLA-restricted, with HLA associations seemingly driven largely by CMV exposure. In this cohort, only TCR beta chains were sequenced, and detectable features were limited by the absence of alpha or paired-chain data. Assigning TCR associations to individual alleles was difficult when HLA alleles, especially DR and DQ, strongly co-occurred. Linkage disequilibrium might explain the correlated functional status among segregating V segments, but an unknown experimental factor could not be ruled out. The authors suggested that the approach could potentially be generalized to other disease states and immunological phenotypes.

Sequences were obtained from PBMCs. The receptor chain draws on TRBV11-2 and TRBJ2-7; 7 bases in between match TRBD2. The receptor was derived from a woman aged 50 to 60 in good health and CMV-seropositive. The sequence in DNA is TGTGCCAGCAGCTGGGGAGGGCGGCCCTACGAGCAGTACTTC. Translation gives CASSWGGRPYEQYF.